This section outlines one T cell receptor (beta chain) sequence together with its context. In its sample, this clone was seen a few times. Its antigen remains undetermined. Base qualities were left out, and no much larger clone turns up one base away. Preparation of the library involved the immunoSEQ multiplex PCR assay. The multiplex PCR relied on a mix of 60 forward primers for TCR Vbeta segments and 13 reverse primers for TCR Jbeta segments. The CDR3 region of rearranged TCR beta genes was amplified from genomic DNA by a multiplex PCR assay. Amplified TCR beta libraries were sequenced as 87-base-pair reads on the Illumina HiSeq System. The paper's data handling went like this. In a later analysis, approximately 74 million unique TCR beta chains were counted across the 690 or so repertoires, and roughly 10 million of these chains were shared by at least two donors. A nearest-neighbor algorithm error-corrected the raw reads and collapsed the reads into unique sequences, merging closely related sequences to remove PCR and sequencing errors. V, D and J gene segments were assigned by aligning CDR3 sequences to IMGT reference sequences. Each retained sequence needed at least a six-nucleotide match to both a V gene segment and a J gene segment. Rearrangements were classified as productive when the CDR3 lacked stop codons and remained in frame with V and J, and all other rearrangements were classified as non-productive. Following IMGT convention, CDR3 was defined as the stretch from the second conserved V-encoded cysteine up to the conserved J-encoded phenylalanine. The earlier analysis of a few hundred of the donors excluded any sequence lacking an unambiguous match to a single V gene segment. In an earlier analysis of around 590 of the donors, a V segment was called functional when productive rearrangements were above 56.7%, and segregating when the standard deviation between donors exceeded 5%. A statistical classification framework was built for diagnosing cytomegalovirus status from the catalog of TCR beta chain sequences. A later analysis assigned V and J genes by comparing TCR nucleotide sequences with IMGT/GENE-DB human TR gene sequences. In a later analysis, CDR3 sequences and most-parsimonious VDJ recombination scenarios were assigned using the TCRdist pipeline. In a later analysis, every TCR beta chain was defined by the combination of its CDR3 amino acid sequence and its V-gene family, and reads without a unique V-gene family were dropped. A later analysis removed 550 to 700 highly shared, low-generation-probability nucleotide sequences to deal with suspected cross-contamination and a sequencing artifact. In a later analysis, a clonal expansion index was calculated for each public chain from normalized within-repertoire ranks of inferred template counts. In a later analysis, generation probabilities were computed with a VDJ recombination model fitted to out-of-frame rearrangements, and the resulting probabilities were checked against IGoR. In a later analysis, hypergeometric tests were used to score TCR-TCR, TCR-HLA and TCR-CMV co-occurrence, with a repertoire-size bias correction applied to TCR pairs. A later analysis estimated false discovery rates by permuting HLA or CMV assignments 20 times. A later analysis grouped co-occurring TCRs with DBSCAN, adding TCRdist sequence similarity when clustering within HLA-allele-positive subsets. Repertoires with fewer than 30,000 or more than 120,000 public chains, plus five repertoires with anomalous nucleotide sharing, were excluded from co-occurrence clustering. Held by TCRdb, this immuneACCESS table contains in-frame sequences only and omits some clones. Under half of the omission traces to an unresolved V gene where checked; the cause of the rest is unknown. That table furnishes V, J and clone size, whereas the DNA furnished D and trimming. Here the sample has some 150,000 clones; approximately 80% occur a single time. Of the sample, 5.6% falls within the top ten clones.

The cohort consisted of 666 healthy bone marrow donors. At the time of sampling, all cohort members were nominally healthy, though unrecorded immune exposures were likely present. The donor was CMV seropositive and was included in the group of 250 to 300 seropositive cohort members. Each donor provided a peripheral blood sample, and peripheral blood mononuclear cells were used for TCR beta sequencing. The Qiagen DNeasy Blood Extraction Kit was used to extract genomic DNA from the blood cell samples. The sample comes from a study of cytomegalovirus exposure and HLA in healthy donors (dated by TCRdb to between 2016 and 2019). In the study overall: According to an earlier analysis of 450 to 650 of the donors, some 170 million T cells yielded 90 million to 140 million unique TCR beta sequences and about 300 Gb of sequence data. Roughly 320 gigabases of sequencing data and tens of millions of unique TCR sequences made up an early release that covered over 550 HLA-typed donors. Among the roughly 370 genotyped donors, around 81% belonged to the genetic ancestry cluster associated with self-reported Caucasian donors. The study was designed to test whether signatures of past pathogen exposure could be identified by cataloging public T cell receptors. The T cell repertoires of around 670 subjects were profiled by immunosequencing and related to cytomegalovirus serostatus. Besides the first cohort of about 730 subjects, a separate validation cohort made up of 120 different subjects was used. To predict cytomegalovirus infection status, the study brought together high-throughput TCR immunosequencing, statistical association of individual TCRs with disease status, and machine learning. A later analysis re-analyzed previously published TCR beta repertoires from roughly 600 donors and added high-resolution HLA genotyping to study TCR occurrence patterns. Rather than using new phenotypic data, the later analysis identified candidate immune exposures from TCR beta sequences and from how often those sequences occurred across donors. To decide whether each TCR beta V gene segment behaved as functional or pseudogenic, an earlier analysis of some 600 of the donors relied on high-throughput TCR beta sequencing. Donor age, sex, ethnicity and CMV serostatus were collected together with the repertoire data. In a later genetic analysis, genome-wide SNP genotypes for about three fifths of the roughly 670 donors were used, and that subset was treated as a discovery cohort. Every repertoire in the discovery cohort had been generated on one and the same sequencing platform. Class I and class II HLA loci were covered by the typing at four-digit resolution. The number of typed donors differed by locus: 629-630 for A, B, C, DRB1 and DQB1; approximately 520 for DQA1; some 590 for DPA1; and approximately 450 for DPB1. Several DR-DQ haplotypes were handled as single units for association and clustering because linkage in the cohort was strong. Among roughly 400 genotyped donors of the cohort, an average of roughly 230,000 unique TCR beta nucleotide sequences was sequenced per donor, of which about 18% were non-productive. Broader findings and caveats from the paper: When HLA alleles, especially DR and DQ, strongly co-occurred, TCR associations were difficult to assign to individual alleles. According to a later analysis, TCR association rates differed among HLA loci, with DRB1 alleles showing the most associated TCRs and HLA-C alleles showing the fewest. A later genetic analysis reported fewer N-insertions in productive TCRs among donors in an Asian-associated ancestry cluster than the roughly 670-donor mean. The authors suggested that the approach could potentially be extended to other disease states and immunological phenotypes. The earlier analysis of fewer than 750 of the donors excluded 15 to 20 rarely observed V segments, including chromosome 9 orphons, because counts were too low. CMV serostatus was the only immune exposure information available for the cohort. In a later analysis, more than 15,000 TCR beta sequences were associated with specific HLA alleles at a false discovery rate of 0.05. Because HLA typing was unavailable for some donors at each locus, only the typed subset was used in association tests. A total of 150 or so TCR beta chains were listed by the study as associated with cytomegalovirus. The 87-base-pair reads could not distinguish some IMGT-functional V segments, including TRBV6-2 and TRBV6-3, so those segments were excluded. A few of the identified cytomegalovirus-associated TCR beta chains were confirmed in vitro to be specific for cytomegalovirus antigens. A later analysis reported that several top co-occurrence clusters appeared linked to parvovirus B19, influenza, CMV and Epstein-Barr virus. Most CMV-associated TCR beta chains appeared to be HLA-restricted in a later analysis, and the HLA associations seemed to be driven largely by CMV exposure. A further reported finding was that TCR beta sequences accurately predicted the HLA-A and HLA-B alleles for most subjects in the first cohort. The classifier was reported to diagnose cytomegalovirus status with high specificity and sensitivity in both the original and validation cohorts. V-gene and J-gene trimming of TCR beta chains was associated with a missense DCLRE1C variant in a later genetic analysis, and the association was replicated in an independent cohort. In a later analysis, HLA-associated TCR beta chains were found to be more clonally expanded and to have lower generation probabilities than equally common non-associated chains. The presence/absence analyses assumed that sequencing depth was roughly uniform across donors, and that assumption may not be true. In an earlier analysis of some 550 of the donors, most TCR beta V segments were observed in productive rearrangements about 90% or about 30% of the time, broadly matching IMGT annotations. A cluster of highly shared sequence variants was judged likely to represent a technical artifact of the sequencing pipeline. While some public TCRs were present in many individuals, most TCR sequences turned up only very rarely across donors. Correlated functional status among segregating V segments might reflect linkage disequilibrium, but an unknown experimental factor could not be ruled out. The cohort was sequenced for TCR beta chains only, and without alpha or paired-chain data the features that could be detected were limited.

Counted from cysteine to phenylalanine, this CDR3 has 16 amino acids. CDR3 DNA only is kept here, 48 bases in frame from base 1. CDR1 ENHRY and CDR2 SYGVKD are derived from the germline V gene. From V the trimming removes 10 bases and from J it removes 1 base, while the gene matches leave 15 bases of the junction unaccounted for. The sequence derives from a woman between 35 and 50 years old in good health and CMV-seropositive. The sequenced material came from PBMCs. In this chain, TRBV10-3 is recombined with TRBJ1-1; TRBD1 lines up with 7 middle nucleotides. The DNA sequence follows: TGTGCCACCACCCTTTCACAGGGGAACGGGAACACTGAAGCTTTCTTT. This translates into CATTLSQGNGNTEAFF.